The 3 T cell receptor beta chains in this list originate from one sample, sequenced in a study of blood T cell repertoires in COVID-19. Assay: immunoSEQ multiplex PCR; the TCRdb copy retains only in-frame clones and omits some. This repertoire shows a few hundred thousand clones, 65% to 90% found once; its top ten account for 3.8%. Sequencing input: PBMCs or T cells enriched from blood (not recorded which). Every receptor here comes from a woman aged 40 to 55 with acute COVID-19.

DNA of the CDR3: TGCAGCGCGGGACAGGGGGCGGGAGAGCAGTACTTC. Encoded protein: CSAGQGAGEQYF. The gene calls are TRBV29-1 and TRBJ2-7; 12 bases line up with TRBD1. After removal of 7 bases from V and 7 bases from J, the junction contained 5 bases not matched to a gene. Germline assignment: CDR1 SQVTM and CDR2 ANQGSEA. This CDR3 spans 12 amino acids.

As regards this clone: One junction end disagrees with the germline gene, perhaps due to a read error. This rearrangement joins TRBV25-1 to TRBJ2-1; TRBD2 matches at 9 bases. This CDR3 has 11 residues. Per germline, CDR1 MGHDK and CDR2 SYGVNS. As DNA, the CDR3 is TGCGGGACTAGCTTTGGAAATGAGCAGTTCTTC. This translates into CGTSFGNEQFF.

This clone appeared a few times. The V and J genes are TRBV11-2 and TRBJ1-2, with 7 bases aligning to TRBD1. Germline V gives CDR1 SGHAT, CDR2 FQNNGV. V was pared by 5 bases and J by 7 bases, with 7 bases of the junction left unmatched. The CDR3 consists of 13 residues. CDR3 DNA sequence: TGTGCCAGCAGCCCGACAGGGATTTCTGGCTACACCTTC. It is translated as CASSPTGISGYTF.